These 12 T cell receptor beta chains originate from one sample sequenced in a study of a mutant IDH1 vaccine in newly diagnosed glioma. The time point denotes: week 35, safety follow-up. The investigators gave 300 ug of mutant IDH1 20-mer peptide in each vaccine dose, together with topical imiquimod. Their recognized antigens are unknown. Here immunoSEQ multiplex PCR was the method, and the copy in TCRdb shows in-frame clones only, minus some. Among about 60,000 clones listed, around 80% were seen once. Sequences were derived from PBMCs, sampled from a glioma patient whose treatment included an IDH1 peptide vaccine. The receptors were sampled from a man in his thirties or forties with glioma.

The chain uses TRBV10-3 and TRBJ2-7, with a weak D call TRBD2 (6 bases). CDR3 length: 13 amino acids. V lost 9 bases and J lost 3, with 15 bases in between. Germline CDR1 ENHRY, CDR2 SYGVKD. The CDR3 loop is CAIRPGLNYEQYF. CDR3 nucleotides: TGTGCCATTCGACCGGGACTGAACTACGAGCAGTACTTC.

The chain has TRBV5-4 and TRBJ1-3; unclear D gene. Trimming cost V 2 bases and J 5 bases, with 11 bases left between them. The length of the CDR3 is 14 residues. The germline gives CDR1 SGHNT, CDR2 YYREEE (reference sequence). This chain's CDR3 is CASSFRSLRNTIYF. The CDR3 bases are TGTGCCAGCAGCTTCCGGTCTCTGAGAAACACCATATATTTT.

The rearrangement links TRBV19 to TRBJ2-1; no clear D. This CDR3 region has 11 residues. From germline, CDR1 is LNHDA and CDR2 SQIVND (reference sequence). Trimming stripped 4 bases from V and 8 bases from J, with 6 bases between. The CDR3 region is CASSNLDEQFF. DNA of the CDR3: TGTGCCAGTAGTAATCTAGATGAGCAGTTCTTC.

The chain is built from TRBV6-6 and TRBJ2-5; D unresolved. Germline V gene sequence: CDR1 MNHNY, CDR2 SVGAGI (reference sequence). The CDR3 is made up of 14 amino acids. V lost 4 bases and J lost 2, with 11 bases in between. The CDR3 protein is CASSLGILQETQYF. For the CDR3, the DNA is TGTGCCAGCAGTTTAGGTATCCTACAAGAGACCCAGTACTTC.

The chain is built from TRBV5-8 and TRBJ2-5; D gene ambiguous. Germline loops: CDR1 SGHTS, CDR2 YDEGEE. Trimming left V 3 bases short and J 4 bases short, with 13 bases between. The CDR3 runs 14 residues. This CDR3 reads CASSSEDVLETQYF. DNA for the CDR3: TGTGCCAGCAGCTCCGAAGACGTACTAGAGACCCAGTACTTC.

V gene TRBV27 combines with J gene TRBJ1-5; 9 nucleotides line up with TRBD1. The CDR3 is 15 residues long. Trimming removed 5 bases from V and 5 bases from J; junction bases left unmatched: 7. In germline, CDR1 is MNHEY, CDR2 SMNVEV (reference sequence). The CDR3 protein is CASSAGTGSDQPQHF. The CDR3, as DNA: TGTGCCAGCAGTGCGGGGACAGGGAGTGATCAGCCCCAGCATTTT.

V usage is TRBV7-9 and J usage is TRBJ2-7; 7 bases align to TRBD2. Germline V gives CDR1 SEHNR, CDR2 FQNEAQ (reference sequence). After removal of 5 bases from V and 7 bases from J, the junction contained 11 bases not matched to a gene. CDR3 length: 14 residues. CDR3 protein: CASSPSGGAGEQYF. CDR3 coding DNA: TGTGCCAGCAGCCCTAGCGGCGGGGCGGGAGAGCAGTACTTC.

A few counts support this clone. This CDR3 is CASSITGGPEAFF. In DNA form, the CDR3 reads TGTGCCAGTAGTATAACTGGGGGCCCTGAAGCTTTCTTT. J is TRBJ1-1 and V is TRBV19, with a possible D match to TRBD1 (6 bases). The CDR3 is 13 residues long. V was clipped by 2 bases and J by 6 bases, with 10 bases between them. Germline V CDR1 and CDR2: LNHDA, SQIVND (reference sequence).

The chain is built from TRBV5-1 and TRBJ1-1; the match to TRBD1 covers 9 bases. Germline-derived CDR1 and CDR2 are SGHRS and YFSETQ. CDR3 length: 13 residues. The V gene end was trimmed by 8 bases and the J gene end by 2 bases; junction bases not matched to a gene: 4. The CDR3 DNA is TGCGCCAGTGCACAGGGGGCTAACACTGAAGCTTTCTTT. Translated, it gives CASAQGANTEAFF.

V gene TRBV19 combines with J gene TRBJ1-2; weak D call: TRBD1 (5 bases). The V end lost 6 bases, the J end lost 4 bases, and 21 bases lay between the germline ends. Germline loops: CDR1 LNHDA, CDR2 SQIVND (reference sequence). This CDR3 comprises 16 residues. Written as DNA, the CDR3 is TGTGCCAGTAGAGATATCCTGGGACGGAGGATCTATGGCTACACCTTC. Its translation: CASRDILGRRIYGYTF.

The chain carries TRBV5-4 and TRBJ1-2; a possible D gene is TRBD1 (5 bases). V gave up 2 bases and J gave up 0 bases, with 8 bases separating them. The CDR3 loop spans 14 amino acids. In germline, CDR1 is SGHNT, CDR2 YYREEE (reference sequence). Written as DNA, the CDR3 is TGTGCCAGCAGCTTTAGGGGAGCTAACTATGGCTACACCTTC. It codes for CASSFRGANYGYTF.

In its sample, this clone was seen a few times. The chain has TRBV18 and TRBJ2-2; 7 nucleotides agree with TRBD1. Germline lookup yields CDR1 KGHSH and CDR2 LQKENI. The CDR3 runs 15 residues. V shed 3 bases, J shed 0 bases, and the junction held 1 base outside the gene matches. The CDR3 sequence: CASSPGQSNTGELFF. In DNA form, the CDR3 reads TGTGCCAGCTCACCGGGACAGTCGAACACCGGGGAGCTGTTTTTT.